The present T cell receptor (beta chain) was sequenced within a study of T cells in localized non-small cell lung cancer. Overall study findings and caveats: A median 57 of the top 100 tumor clones appeared in adjacent lung. Increased T cell density in blood showed an association with longer overall survival.

In germline, CDR1 is SEHNR, CDR2 FQNEAQ (reference sequence). The ends lost 4 bases at V and 3 bases at J; junction bases unmatched: 4. This CDR3 spans 14 amino acids. TCRdb's table, derived via immunoSEQ multiplex PCR, lists solely in-frame clones and lacks some. The sample lists over 70,000 clones; approximately 87% were seen once. The table lists this clone with a few counts. Antigen unknown. The sample was peripheral blood, taken before any cancer treatment. The clonotype originates from a male donor at least 60 years old with stage III squamous cell lung carcinoma. This rearrangement joins TRBV7-9 to TRBJ1-1, with TRBD1 matching over 8 bases. The CDR3 is CASSSRQGYTEAFF. CDR3 DNA: TGTGCCAGCAGCTCCCGACAGGGGTACACTGAAGCTTTCTTT.